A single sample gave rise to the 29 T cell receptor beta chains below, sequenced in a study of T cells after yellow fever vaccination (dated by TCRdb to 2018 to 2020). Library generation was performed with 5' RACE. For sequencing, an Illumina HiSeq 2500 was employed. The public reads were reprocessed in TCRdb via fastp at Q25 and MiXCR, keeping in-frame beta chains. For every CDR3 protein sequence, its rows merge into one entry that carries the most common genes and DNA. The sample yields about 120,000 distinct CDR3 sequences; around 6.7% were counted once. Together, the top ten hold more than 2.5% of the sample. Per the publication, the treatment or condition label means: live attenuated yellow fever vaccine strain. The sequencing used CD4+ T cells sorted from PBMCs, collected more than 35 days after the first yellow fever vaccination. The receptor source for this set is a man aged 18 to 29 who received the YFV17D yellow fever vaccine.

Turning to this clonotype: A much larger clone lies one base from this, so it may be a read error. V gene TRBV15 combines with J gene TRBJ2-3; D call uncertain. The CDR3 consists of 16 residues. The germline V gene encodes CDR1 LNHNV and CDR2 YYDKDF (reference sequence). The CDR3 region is CVTSREEMGITDTQYF. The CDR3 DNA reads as TGTGTCACCAGCAGAGAGGAAATGGGGATCACAGATACGCAGTATTTT.

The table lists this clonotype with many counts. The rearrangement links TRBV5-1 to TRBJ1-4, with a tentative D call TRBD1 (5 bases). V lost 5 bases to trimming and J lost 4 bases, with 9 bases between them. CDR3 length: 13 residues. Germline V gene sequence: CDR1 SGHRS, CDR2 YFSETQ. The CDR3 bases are TGCGCCAGCAGACGGGACCTTAATGAAAAACTGTTTTTT. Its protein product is CASRRDLNEKLFF.

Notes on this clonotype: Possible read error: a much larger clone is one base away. As DNA, the CDR3 is TGCGCCAGCAGCTTGCTTCAGGGCAGCACCGGGGAGCTGTTTTTT. This gives the protein CASSLLQGSTGELFF. The V gene is TRBV5-1, the J gene TRBJ2-2; D perhaps matches TRBD1 (5 bases). The CDR3 runs 15 residues. V was trimmed by 1 base and J by 4 bases, leaving 11 bases between them. Looked up from germline, CDR1 is SGHRS and CDR2 is YFSETQ.

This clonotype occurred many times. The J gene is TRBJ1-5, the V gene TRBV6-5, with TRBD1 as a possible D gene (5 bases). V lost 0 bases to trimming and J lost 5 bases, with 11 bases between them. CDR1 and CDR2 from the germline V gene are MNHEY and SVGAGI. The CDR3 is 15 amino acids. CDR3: CASSYSGGWDQPQHF. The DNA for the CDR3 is TGTGCCAGCAGTTACTCGGGGGGGTGGGATCAGCCCCAGCATTTT.

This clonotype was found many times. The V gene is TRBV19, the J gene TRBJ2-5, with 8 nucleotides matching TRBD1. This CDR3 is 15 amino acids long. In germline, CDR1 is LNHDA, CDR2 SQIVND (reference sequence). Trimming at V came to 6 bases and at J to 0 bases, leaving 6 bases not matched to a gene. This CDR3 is CASSPGQGYQETQYF. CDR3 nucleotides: TGTGCCAGTAGCCCCGGACAGGGCTACCAAGAGACCCAGTACTTC.

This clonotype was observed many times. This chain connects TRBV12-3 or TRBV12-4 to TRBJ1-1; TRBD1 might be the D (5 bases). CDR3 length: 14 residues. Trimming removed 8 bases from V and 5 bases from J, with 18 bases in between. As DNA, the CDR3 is TGTGCCAGCGTAGTGAGGGGACTGAGAACTGAAGCTTTCTTT. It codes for CASVVRGLRTEAFF.

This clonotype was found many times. The DNA for the CDR3 is TGTGCCAGCAGTTACTCGTGGGAAGCTGGGGCCAACGTCCTGACTTTC. It translates to CASSYSWEAGANVLTF. This chain connects TRBV6-5 to TRBJ2-6, with unresolved D. Between the trimmed V and J ends, which lost 0 bases and 2 bases, there was a span of 8 bases. Germline V lookup: CDR1 MNHEY, CDR2 SVGAGI. The CDR3 is 16 residues long.

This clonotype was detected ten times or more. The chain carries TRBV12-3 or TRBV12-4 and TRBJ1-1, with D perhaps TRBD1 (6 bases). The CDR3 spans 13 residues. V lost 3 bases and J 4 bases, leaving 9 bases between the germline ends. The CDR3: CASSFQGSTEAFF. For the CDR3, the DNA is TGTGCCAGCAGTTTTCAGGGGAGCACTGAAGCTTTCTTT.

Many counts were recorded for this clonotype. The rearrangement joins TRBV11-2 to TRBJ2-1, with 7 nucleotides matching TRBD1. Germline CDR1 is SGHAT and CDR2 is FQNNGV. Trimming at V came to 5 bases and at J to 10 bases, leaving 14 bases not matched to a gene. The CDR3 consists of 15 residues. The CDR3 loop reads CASSKSLGTAQEQFF. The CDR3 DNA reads TGTGCCAGCAGCAAAAGCCTGGGGACAGCCCAGGAGCAGTTCTTC.

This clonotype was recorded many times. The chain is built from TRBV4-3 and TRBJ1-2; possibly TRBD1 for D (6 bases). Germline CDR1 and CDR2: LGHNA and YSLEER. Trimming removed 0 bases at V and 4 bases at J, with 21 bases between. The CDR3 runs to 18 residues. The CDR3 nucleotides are TGCGCCAGCAGCCAAGAGGTGGGGGCGGGGGCCTTTGGCTATGGCTACACCTTC. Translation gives CASSQEVGAGAFGYGYTF.

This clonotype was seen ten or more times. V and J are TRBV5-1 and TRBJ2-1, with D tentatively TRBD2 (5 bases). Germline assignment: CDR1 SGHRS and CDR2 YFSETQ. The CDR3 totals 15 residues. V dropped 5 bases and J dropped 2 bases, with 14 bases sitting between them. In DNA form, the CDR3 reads TGCGCCAGCAGGGAGGCCTTTTCGGCCTACAATGAGCAGTTCTTC. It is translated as CASREAFSAYNEQFF.

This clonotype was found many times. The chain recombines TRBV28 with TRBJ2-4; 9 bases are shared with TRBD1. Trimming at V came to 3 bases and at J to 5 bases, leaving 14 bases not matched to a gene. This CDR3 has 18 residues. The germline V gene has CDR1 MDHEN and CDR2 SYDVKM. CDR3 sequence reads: CASSFLVATDRGENIQYF. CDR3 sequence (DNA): TGTGCCAGCAGTTTTTTAGTGGCAACGGACAGGGGCGAAAACATTCAGTACTTC.

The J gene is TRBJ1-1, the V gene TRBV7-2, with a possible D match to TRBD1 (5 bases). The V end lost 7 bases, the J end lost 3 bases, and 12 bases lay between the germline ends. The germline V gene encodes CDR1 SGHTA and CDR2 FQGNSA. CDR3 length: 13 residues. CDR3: CASTLLGDTEAFF. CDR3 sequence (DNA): TGTGCCAGCACCTTGTTAGGGGACACTGAAGCTTTCTTT.

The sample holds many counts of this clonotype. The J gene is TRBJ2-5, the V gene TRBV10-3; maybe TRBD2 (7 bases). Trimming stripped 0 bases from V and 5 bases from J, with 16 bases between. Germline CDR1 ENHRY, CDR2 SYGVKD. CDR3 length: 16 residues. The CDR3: CAISESTGRGPETQYF. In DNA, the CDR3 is TGTGCCATCAGTGAGTCGACGGGGCGGGGGCCTGAGACCCAGTACTTC.

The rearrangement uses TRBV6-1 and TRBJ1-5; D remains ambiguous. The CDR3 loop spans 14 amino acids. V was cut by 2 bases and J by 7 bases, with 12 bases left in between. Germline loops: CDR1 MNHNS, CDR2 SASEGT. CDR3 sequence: CASSESSGSQPQHF. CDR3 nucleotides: TGTGCCAGCAGTGAAAGTTCGGGGAGCCAGCCCCAGCATTTT.

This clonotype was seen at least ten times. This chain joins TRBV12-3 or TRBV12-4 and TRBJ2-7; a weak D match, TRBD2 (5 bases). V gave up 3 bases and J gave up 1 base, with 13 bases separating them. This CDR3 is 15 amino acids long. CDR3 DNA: TGTGCCAGCAGTTTGGTCAGCCGGGGTTCCTACGAGCAGTACTTC. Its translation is CASSLVSRGSYEQYF.

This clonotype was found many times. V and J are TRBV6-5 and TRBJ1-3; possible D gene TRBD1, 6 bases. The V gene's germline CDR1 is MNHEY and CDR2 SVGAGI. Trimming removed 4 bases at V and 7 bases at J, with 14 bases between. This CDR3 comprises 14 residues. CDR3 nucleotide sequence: TGTGCCAGCAGTTTATGGGGAGACAGGAACACCATATATTTT. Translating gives CASSLWGDRNTIYF.

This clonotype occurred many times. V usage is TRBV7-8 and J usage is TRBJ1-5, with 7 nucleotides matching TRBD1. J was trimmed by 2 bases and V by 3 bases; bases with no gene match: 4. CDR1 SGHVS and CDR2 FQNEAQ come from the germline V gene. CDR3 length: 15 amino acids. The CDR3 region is CASSFTGVGNQPQHF. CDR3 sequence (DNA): TGTGCCAGCAGCTTTACAGGGGTCGGCAATCAGCCCCAGCATTTT.

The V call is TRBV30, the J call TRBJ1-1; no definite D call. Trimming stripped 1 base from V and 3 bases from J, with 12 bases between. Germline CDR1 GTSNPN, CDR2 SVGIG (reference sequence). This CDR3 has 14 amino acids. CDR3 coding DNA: TGTGCCTGGAGTGCACCCCCAGGACACACTGAAGCTTTCTTT. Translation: CAWSAPPGHTEAFF.

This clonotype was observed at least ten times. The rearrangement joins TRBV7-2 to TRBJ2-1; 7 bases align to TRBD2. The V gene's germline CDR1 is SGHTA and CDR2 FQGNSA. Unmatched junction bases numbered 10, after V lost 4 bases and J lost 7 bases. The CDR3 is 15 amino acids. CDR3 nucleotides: TGTGCCAGCAGCTCCAGACTAGCTTGGTCGAATGAGCAGTTCTTC. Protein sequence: CASSSRLAWSNEQFF.

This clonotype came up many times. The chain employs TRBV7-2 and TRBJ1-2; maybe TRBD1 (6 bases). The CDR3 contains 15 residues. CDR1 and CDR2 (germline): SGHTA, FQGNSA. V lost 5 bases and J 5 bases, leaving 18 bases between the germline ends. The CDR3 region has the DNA TGTGCCAGCAGCCTCAACGCAGGGGTATTATATGGCTACACCTTC. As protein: CASSLNAGVLYGYTF.

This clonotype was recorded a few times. In DNA form, the CDR3 reads TGTGCCAGTAGTATAGGAGGGCCAGGGTTAGTCGTCCTGACTTTC. It is translated as CASSIGGPGLVVLTF. The V and J genes are TRBV19 and TRBJ2-6; either TRBD1 or TRBD2 may supply D (5 bases each). V lost 1 base and J lost 12, with 16 bases in between. CDR1 is LNHDA and CDR2 is SQIVND in the germline V gene (reference sequence). The CDR3 covers 15 residues.

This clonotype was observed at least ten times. CDR3 sequence (DNA): TGTGCCAGCAGCCGCTCAACGGGACAGGGCTCTGAAAAACTGTTTTTT. Protein sequence: CASSRSTGQGSEKLFF. V and J are TRBV4-2 and TRBJ1-4; 9 bases agree with TRBD1. The trim removed 4 bases at V and 7 bases at J, leaving 10 bases unmatched. The CDR3 has 16 residues. The germline V gene has CDR1 LGHNA and CDR2 YNFKEQ.

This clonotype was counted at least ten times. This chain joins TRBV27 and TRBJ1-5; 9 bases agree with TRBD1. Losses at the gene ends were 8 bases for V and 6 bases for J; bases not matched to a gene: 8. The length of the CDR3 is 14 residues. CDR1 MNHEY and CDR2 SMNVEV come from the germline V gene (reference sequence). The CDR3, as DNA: TGTGCCAGCTCAAGGACAGGGGCCGGTCAGCCCCAGCATTTT. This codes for CASSRTGAGQPQHF.

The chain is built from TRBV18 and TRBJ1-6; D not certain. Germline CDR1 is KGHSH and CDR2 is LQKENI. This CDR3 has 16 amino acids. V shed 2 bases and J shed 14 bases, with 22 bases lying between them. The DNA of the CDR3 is TGTGCCAGCTCACCAGATATGACAAGAGGTAGCGGGGCCCTCCACTTT. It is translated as CASSPDMTRGSGALHF. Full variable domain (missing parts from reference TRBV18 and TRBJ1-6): NAGVMQNPRHLVRRRGQEARLRCSPMKGHSHVYWYRQLPEEGLKFMVYLQKENIIDESGMPKERFSAEFPKEGPSILRIQQVVRGDSAAYFCASSPDMTRGSGALHFGNGTRLTVT.

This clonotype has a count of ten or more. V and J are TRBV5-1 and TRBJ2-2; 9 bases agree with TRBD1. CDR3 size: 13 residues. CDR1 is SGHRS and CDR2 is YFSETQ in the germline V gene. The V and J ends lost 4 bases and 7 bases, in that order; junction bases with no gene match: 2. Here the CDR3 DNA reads TGCGCCAGCAGCCCGACAGGGGGCGGGGAGCTGTTTTTT. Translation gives CASSPTGGGELFF.

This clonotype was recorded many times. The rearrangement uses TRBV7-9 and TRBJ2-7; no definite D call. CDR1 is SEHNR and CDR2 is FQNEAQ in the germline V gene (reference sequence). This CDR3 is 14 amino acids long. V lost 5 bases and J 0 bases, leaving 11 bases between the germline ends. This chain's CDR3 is CASSDRSSSYEQYV. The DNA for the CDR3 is TGTGCCAGCAGCGACCGGTCCAGCTCCTACGAGCAGTACGTC.

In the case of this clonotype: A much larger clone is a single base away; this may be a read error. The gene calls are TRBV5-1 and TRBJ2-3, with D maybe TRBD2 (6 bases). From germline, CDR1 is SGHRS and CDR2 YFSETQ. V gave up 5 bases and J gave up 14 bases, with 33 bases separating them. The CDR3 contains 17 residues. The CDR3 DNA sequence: TGCGCCAGCAGAGTTCCCTACCGGGGGAGCACCGTGAATACGGTGTATTTT. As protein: CASRVPYRGSTVNTVYF.

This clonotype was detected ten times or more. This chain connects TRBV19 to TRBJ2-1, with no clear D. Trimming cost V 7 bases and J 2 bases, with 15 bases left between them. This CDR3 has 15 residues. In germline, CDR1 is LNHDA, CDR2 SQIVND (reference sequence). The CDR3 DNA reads TGTGCCAGTATCCGCAGTCTGGGGACCTACAATGAGCAGTTCTTC. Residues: CASIRSLGTYNEQFF.